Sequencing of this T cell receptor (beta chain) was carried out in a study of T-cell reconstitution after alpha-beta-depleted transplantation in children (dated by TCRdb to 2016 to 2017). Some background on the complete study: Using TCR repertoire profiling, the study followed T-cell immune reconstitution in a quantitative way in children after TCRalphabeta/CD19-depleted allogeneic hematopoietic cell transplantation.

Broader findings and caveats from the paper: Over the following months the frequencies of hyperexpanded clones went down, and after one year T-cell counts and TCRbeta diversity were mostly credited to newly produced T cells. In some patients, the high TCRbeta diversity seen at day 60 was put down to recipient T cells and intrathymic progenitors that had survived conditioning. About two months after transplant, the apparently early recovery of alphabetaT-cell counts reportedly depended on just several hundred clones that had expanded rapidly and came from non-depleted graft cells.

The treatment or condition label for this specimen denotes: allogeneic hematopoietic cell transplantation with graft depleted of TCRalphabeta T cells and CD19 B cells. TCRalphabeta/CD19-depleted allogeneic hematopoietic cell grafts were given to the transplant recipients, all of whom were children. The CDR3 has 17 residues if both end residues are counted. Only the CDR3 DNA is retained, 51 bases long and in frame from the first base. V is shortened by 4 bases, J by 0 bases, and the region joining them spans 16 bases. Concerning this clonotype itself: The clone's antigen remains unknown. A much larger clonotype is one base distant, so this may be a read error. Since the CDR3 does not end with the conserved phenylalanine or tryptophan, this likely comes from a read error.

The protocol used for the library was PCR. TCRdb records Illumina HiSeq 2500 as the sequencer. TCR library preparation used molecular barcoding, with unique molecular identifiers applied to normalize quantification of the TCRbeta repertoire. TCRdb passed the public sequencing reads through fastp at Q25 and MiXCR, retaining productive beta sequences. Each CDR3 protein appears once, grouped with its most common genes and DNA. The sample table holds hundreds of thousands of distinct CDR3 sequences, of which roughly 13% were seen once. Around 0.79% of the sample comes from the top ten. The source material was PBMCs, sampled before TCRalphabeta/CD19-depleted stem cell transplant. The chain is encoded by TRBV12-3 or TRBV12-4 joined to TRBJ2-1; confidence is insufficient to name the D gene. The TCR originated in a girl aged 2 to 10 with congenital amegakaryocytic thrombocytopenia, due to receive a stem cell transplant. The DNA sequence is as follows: TGTGCCAGCAGTTCCCCCCAGCGTTGGGGCTCCTACAATGAGCAGTTCTTA. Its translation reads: CASSSPQRWGSYNEQFL.